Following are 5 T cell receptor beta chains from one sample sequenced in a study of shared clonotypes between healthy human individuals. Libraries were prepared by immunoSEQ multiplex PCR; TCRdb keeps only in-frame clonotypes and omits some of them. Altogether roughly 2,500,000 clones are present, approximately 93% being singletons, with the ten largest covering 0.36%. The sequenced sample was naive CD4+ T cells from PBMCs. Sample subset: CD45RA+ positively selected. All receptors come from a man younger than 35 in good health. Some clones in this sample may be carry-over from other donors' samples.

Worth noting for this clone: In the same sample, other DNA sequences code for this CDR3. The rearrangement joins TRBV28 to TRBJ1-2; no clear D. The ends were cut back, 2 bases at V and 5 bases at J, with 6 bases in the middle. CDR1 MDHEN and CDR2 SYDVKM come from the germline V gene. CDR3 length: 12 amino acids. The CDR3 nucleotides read TGTGCCAGCAGTTTACGGCTTTATGGCTACACCTTC. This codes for CASSLRLYGYTF.

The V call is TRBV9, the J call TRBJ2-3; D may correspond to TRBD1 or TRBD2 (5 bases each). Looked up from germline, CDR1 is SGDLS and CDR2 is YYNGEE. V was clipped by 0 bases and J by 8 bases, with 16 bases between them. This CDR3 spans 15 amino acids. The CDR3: CASSVADGAISTQYF. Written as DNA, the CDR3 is TGTGCCAGCAGCGTAGCGGACGGGGCAATCAGTACGCAGTATTTT.

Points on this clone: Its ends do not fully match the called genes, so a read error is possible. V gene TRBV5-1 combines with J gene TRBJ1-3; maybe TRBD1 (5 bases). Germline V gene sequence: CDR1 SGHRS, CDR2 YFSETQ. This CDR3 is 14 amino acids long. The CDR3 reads CATSHGGEVYTIYF. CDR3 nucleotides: TGCGCCACCAGCCATGGGGGGGAAGTATACACCATATATTTT.

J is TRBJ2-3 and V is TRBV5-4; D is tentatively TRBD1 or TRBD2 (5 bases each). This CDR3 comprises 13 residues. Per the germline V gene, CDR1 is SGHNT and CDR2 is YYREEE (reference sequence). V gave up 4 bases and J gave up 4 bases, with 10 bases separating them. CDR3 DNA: TGTGCCAGCAGCCTGGGGGTCCCAGATACGCAGTATTTT. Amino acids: CASSLGVPDTQYF.

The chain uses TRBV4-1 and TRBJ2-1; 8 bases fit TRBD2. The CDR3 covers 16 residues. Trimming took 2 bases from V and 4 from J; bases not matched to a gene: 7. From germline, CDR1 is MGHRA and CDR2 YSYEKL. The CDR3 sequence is CASSQPSAGAYNEQFF. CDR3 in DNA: TGCGCCAGCAGCCAACCGTCAGCGGGAGCGTACAATGAGCAGTTCTTC.